Each of the 30 T cell receptor beta chains below was sequenced from the same sample in a study of blood T cell repertoires in COVID-19. Sequencing was performed with immunoSEQ multiplex PCR; in TCRdb, only in-frame clones are kept and a portion is missing. Here the sample spans approximately 360,000 clones, around 87% being singletons. Sample: PBMCs or T cells enriched from blood (not recorded which). Source of these receptors: a man aged 35-49 years in a cohort exposed to, infected with or recovered from COVID-19 (not recorded which).

The genes are TRBV5-4 and TRBJ1-2; D is uncertain. The V gene lost 2 bases and the J gene lost 4 bases, with 9 bases spanning the gap. CDR3 size: 13 residues. In germline, CDR1 is SGHNT, CDR2 YYREEE (reference sequence). The CDR3 here is CASSFPGGYGYTF. CDR3 nucleotide sequence: TGTGCCAGCAGCTTCCCGGGAGGCTATGGCTACACCTTC.

This chain joins TRBV11-2 and TRBJ2-7; no clear D gene. This CDR3 has 15 residues. Per the germline V gene, CDR1 is SGHAT and CDR2 is FQNNGV. The V end lost 1 base, the J end lost 3 bases, and 13 bases lay between the germline ends. This chain's CDR3 is CASSLGLGSRYEQYF. As DNA, the CDR3 is TGTGCCAGCAGCTTAGGGCTAGGATCCCGCTACGAGCAGTACTTC.

The chain employs TRBV13 and TRBJ2-7; TRBD2 agrees at 8 bases. Looked up from germline, CDR1 is PRHDT and CDR2 is FYEKMQ (reference sequence). The CDR3 is 15 residues long. V shed 0 bases, J shed 0 bases, and the junction held 1 base outside the gene matches. Written as DNA, the CDR3 is TGTGCCAGCAGCTTAGGCGGGAGGGCCTCCTACGAGCAGTACTTC. It encodes CASSLGGRASYEQYF.

The rearrangement joins TRBV27 to TRBJ2-2, with D possibly being TRBD1 (5 bases). The germline CDR1 and CDR2 sequences are MNHEY and SMNVEV (reference sequence). There are 14 residues in the CDR3. The germline V and J ends were trimmed by 5 bases and 4 bases, with 11 bases remaining between them. For the CDR3, the DNA is TGTGCCAGCAGTACGACAGCCACCACCGGGGAGCTGTTTTTT. It yields the protein CASSTTATTGELFF.

A single count supports this clone. The CDR3: CASSGAVSLSRSSYNEQFF. CDR3 nucleotides: TGTGCCAGCAGCGGCGCTGTTAGCTTATCGCGGAGCTCCTACAATGAGCAGTTCTTC. The rearrangement uses TRBV5-4 and TRBJ2-1, with D hard to call. This CDR3 is 19 amino acids long. Germline-derived CDR1 and CDR2 are SGHNT and YYREEE (reference sequence). The ends were cut back, 4 bases at V and 0 bases at J, with 23 bases in the middle.

V is TRBV18 and J is TRBJ2-5; 8 nucleotides match TRBD1. The CDR3 sequence is 12 residues long. The germline V gene encodes CDR1 KGHSH and CDR2 LQKENI. With V trimmed by 5 bases and J by 4 bases, 0 bases remained unmatched. The CDR3 reads CASSDRGETQYF. CDR3 coding DNA: TGTGCCAGCTCAGACAGGGGAGAGACCCAGTACTTC.

The rearrangement joins TRBV6-5 to TRBJ2-7; possibly TRBD1 for D (5 bases). The length of the CDR3 is 15 residues. Germline V gives CDR1 MNHEY, CDR2 SVGAGI. V lost 6 bases, J lost 0 bases, and 15 bases lay in between. The CDR3 loop is CASSAPDTGSYEQYF. DNA for the CDR3: TGTGCCAGCAGCGCCCCGGACACCGGCTCCTACGAGCAGTACTTC.

In regard to this clone: This sample also contains other DNA sequences that code for the same CDR3. This rearrangement joins TRBV19 to TRBJ2-1, with D unclear. Germline V lookup: CDR1 LNHDA, CDR2 SQIVND (reference sequence). CDR3 length equals 14 residues. V dropped 2 bases and J dropped 4 bases, with 9 bases sitting between them. CDR3 sequence: CASSIRGSYNEQFF. The CDR3 nucleotides are TGTGCCAGTAGTATACGAGGATCATACAATGAGCAGTTCTTC.

This clone appeared a few times. The chain links TRBV4-1 to TRBJ2-7; TRBD2 aligns across 12 bases. The germline V gene encodes CDR1 MGHRA and CDR2 YSYEKL. The CDR3 contains 19 residues. The V segment lost 0 bases and the J segment 7 bases; nucleotides outside the gene matches: 16. This chain's CDR3 is CASSQELASGRAVFGEQYF. CDR3 nucleotides: TGCGCCAGCAGCCAAGAGTTGGCTAGCGGGAGGGCCGTATTTGGGGAGCAGTACTTC.

The chain is built from TRBV19 and TRBJ1-4, with 7 bases fitting TRBD1. This CDR3 has 16 amino acids. The V gene's germline CDR1 is LNHDA and CDR2 SQIVND (reference sequence). The J segment lost 0 bases and the V segment lost 4 bases, leaving 5 bases of the junction unmatched. The CDR3 region is CASSSRQGATNEKLFF. The CDR3, as DNA: TGTGCCAGTAGTAGTCGACAGGGAGCAACTAATGAAAAACTGTTTTTT.

This clone was recorded once. The J gene is TRBJ2-7, the V gene TRBV28; tentative D call: TRBD2 (7 bases). Germline V gives CDR1 MDHEN, CDR2 SYDVKM. Trimming cost V 2 bases and J 4 bases, with 18 bases left between them. The CDR3 runs 16 residues. This chain's CDR3 is CASSLGGAPPFYEQYF. DNA for the CDR3: TGTGCCAGCAGTTTAGGGGGGGCCCCCCCCTTTTACGAGCAGTACTTC.

The CDR3 DNA reads as TGTGCCAGCAGCTACGGGACAGGACAAACCGAAGCTTTCTTT. Encoded protein: CASSYGTGQTEAFF. The rearrangement uses TRBV4-2 and TRBJ1-1; 8 bases match TRBD1. From germline, CDR1 is LGHNA and CDR2 YNFKEQ. This CDR3 is built from 14 residues. J gave up 8 bases and V 5 bases, and 10 bases lay outside the gene matches.

The chain carries TRBV27 and TRBJ1-4; no firm D call. The CDR3 runs to 14 residues. Germline V gene sequence: CDR1 MNHEY, CDR2 SMNVEV (reference sequence). V lost 5 bases and J 7 bases, leaving 14 bases between the germline ends. The CDR3, as DNA: TGTGCCAGCAGTCTCGCCCCTACTGGTGAAAAACTGTTTTTT. Its protein product is CASSLAPTGEKLFF.

The chain combines TRBV28 with TRBJ1-3; D might be TRBD1 (5 bases). CDR1 and CDR2 (germline): MDHEN, SYDVKM. V was clipped by 5 bases and J by 4 bases, with 15 bases between them. This CDR3 is 15 amino acids long. The CDR3 DNA is TGTGCCAGCAGTCCCCAGGGTCTCCTGGGAAACACCATATATTTT. Amino acids: CASSPQGLLGNTIYF.

The chain couples TRBV27 to TRBJ1-4, with D uncertain. V was trimmed by 6 bases and J by 4 bases, leaving 15 bases between them. Germline V gene lookup returns CDR1 MNHEY and CDR2 SMNVEV (reference sequence). CDR3 length: 15 residues. CDR3 sequence (DNA): TGTGCCAGCAGACTCGCGGGCGTGGGTAATGAAAAACTGTTTTTT. It codes for CASRLAGVGNEKLFF.

The chain carries TRBV18 and TRBJ1-3, with 11 bases fitting TRBD1. This CDR3 has 17 amino acids. Germline V gene data show CDR1 as KGHSH and CDR2 as LQKENI. V shed 6 bases, J shed 0 bases, and the junction held 7 bases outside the gene matches. The CDR3 DNA reads TGTGCCAGCTCGCCTCCGGGACAGGGGGTCTCTGGAAACACCATATATTTT. Amino acid sequence: CASSPPGQGVSGNTIYF.

The J gene is TRBJ2-5, the V gene TRBV10-1, with D possibly matching TRBD1 (6 bases). Germline V gives CDR1 WNHNN, CDR2 SYGVQD (reference sequence). This CDR3 has 14 residues. The germline V and J ends were trimmed by 6 bases and 5 bases, with 16 bases remaining between them. The CDR3 region has the DNA TGCGCCAGCAGCCGGGACATCGAAACGGAGACCCAGTACTTC. This sequence encodes CASSRDIETETQYF.

The chain joins TRBV2 to TRBJ1-1; D possibly corresponds to TRBD1 (5 bases). This CDR3 region has 13 residues. Trimming left V 4 bases short and J 1 base short, with 7 bases between. Germline CDR1 SNHLY, CDR2 FYNNEI. This CDR3 reads CASSATENTEAFF. The CDR3 nucleotides are TGTGCCAGCAGTGCGACAGAGAACACTGAAGCTTTCTTT.

V and J are TRBV25-1 and TRBJ1-4, with 8 bases matching TRBD1. CDR1 is MGHDK and CDR2 is SYGVNS in the germline V gene. The CDR3 is made up of 15 amino acids. J lost 2 bases, V lost 7 bases, and 6 bases had no gene match. The CDR3 spells CASKPTGGTNEKLFF. The CDR3 coding sequence is TGTGCCAGCAAACCTACAGGGGGGACTAATGAAAAACTGTTTTTT.

This chain links TRBV3-1 (or the pseudogene TRBV3-2) with TRBJ2-5; D perhaps matches TRBD2 (7 bases). Trimming left V 10 bases short and J 5 bases short, with 20 bases between. CDR3 length equals 14 residues. CDR1 is LGHDT and CDR2 is YNNKEL in the germline V gene (reference sequence). The CDR3 DNA is TGTGCCACCCAAGATGGGAGGGGGTCGGAGACCCAGTACTTC. The encoded protein is CATQDGRGSETQYF.

V gene TRBV11-2 combines with J gene TRBJ2-7; D is undetermined. CDR1 is SGHAT and CDR2 is FQNNGV in the germline V gene. This CDR3 has 12 amino acids. V lost 2 bases, J lost 3 bases, and 5 bases lay in between. CDR3 bases: TGTGCCAGCAGCTTACTTTACTACGAGCAGTACTTC. Amino acids: CASSLLYYEQYF.

The genes are TRBV19 and TRBJ1-5; TRBD1 aligns across 8 bases. V lost 5 bases to trimming and J lost 9 bases; unmatched junction nucleotides: 9. Per germline, CDR1 LNHDA and CDR2 SQIVND (reference sequence). The CDR3 covers 14 residues. For the CDR3, the DNA is TGTGCCAGTAGTCGACAGGGGCGCGAGAGGCCCCAGCATTTT. Encoded protein: CASSRQGRERPQHF.

The chain recombines TRBV19 with TRBJ1-2; tentatively, D is TRBD1 (6 bases). V gave up 5 bases and J gave up 3 bases, with 19 bases separating them. Germline CDR1 LNHDA, CDR2 SQIVND (reference sequence). This CDR3 has 16 amino acids. The CDR3 DNA reads as TGTGCCAGTAGTTCTCTCTACCTACAGGGTGACTATGGCTACACCTTC. Protein product: CASSSLYLQGDYGYTF.

The chain has TRBV5-1 and TRBJ2-5; D possibly corresponds to TRBD1 (5 bases). Trimming cost V 5 bases and J 0 bases, with 11 bases left between them. CDR1 and CDR2 (germline): SGHRS, YFSETQ. This CDR3 is built from 14 residues. The CDR3 sequence: CASRQQEYQETQYF. The CDR3 DNA follows: TGCGCCAGCAGACAACAGGAGTACCAAGAGACCCAGTACTTC.

This chain connects TRBV5-4 to TRBJ1-2; 11 nucleotides match TRBD1. The CDR3 is made up of 17 amino acids. With V trimmed by 4 bases and J by 8 bases, 16 bases remained unmatched. The germline V gene encodes CDR1 SGHNT and CDR2 YYREEE (reference sequence). The DNA of the CDR3 is TGTGCCAGCAGCGATGGACAGGGGGCTGCGTTTTTTGGGGGCTACACCTTC. This sequence encodes CASSDGQGAAFFGGYTF.

The chain is built from TRBV7-8 and TRBJ2-1; 7 bases are a match to TRBD2. This CDR3 region has 16 residues. The J segment lost 6 bases and the V segment lost 5 bases, leaving 13 bases of the junction unmatched. CDR1 and CDR2 from the germline V gene are SGHVS and FQNEAQ. CDR3 protein: CASSRQLAGRLNEQFF. CDR3 bases: TGTGCCAGCAGCAGACAGTTAGCGGGCCGCCTCAATGAGCAGTTCTTC.

The rearrangement links TRBV30 to TRBJ2-5; 7 bases align to TRBD2. Trimming removed 4 bases from V and 5 bases from J; junction bases left unmatched: 1. Germline V gene data show CDR1 as GTSNPN and CDR2 as SVGIG (reference sequence). The CDR3 is made up of 11 amino acids. CDR3 in amino acids: CAWNGRETQYF. For the CDR3, the DNA is TGTGCCTGGAACGGGAGGGAGACCCAGTACTTC.

The CDR3 DNA follows: TGTGCCAGCAGCTTGGCACTAGCGGGAGTATCATCAGAGACCCAGTACTTC. As protein: CASSLALAGVSSETQYF. The chain employs TRBV5-4 and TRBJ2-5; TRBD2 matches at 11 bases. This CDR3 comprises 17 residues. Germline-derived CDR1 and CDR2 are SGHNT and YYREEE (reference sequence). V dropped 0 bases and J dropped 4; count of bases not matched to a gene: 8.

The chain uses TRBV4-2 and TRBJ2-2; perhaps TRBD1 as D (6 bases). The CDR3 is 15 residues long. Trimming removed 3 bases at V and 6 bases at J, with 14 bases between. The germline CDR1 and CDR2 sequences are LGHNA and YNFKEQ. As DNA, the CDR3 is TGTGCCAGCAGCCAGCAGGGGTATGGTGCCGGGGAGCTGTTTTTT. Its protein product is CASSQQGYGAGELFF.

This clone was seen ten or more times. The chain has TRBV10-3 and TRBJ2-7; D not certain. V was shortened by 2 bases and J by 9 bases, with 14 bases between the two germline ends. This CDR3 is built from 13 residues. Germline assignment: CDR1 ENHRY and CDR2 SYGVKD. DNA of the CDR3: TGTGCCATCAGTGAGAACAACCAGAGCGTGCAGTACTTC. It is translated as CAISENNQSVQYF.